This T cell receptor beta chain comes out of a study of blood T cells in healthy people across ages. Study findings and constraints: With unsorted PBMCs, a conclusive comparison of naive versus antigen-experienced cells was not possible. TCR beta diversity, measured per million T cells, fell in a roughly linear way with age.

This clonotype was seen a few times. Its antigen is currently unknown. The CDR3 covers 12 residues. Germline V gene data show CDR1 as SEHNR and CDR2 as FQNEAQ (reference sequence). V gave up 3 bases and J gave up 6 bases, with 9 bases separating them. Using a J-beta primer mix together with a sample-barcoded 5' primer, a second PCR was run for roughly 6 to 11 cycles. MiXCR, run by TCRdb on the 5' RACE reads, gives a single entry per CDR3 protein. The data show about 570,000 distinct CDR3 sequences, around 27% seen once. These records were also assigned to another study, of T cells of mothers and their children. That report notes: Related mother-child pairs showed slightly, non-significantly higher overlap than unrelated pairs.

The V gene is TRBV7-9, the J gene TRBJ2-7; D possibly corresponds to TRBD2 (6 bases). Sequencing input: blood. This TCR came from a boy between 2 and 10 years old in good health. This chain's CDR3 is CASSFTGVEQYF. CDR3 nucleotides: TGTGCCAGCAGCTTCACGGGGGTCGAGCAGTACTTC.